The 18 T cell receptor beta chains in this list originate from one sample, sequenced in a study of patients and donors after allogeneic stem cell transplantation. Each CDR3 protein gets one entry after TCRdb re-called the RT-PCR reads with MiXCR. The data contain about 110,000 distinct CDR3 sequences, 35% of them singletons. Specimen: blood, either unsorted or a sorted T cell fraction (not recorded which). These receptors were obtained from a human donor who was either an allogeneic HSCT recipient or a stem cell or donor lymphocyte infusion donor (not recorded which). It is not recorded whose cells these are; they may come from a transplant donor.

This rearrangement joins TRBV4-2 to TRBJ2-1, with 11 bases fitting TRBD2. CDR1 is LGHNA and CDR2 is YNFKEQ in the germline V gene. The CDR3 totals 16 residues. After removal of 1 base from V and 6 bases from J, the junction contained 5 bases not matched to a gene. This CDR3 is CASSQVAGGPGNEQFF. The CDR3 DNA sequence: TGTGCCAGCAGCCAAGTAGCGGGAGGGCCGGGCAATGAGCAGTTCTTC.

J is TRBJ1-1 and V is TRBV18; D remains unclear. The CDR3 extends over 14 amino acids. Germline V gene lookup returns CDR1 KGHSH and CDR2 LQKENI. V lost 1 base, J lost 6 bases, and 12 bases lay in between. The CDR3 reads CASSPLEANAEAFF. CDR3 DNA: TGTGCCAGCTCACCACTGGAGGCTAACGCTGAAGCTTTCTTT.

This sequence joins TRBV24-1 and TRBJ1-5; D is possibly TRBD1 (6 bases). The germline V gene encodes CDR1 KGHDR and CDR2 SFDVKD. The V end lost 4 bases, the J end lost 4 bases, and 16 bases lay between the germline ends. This CDR3 has 16 residues. The CDR3 DNA reads TGTGCCACCAGTGACTCGGGGGGGCGCAGAAATCAGCCCCAGCATTTT. Its protein is CATSDSGGRRNQPQHF.

This chain links TRBV11-2 with TRBJ1-6, with 8 bases lining up with TRBD1. J gave up 9 bases and V 5 bases, and 6 bases lay outside the gene matches. Germline loops: CDR1 SGHAT, CDR2 FQNNGV. The CDR3 runs 14 residues. CDR3 in amino acids: CASSRRTGTSPLHF. The CDR3 nucleotides read TGTGCCAGCAGCCGTCGGACAGGGACTTCACCCCTCCACTTT.

The chain uses TRBV18 and TRBJ1-2; D is possibly TRBD1 (5 bases). With 6 bases removed from V and 3 bases from J, the gap between germline ends came to 11 bases. Germline V gene sequence: CDR1 KGHSH, CDR2 LQKENI. The CDR3 covers 13 residues. CDR3 loop: CASSRGRDYGYTF. CDR3 DNA: TGTGCCAGCTCCCGGGGCAGGGACTATGGCTACACCTTC.

V usage is TRBV20-1 and J usage is TRBJ1-1; TRBD1 might be the D (5 bases). The CDR3 runs to 16 residues. Germline V gene lookup returns CDR1 DFQATT and CDR2 SNEGSKA (reference sequence). Trimming cost V 0 bases and J 3 bases, with 17 bases left between them. For the CDR3, the DNA is TGCAGTGCTAGAGATCCCTCCCGACAGAGGGACACTGAAGCTTTCTTT. Protein sequence: CSARDPSRQRDTEAFF.

The rearrangement uses TRBV20-1 and TRBJ2-1, with 7 bases matching TRBD2. Germline V lookup: CDR1 DFQATT, CDR2 SNEGSKA (reference sequence). Trimming took 8 bases from V and 5 from J; bases not matched to a gene: 9. The CDR3 length is 13 residues. DNA for the CDR3: TGCAGTATCCCCGGGACTACGCACAATGAGCAGTTCTTC. Its translation: CSIPGTTHNEQFF.

This chain connects TRBV29-1 to TRBJ1-5; D is possibly TRBD1 (6 bases). The CDR3 is made up of 12 amino acids. Germline V gives CDR1 SQVTM, CDR2 ANQGSEA. V lost 6 bases, J lost 5 bases, and 11 bases lay in between. The CDR3 spells CSVGTIDQPQHF. The CDR3 nucleotides read TGCAGCGTGGGGACAATCGATCAGCCCCAGCATTTT.

The chain has TRBV7-2 and TRBJ1-3, with 7 bases aligning to TRBD1. CDR3 length: 14 residues. Germline-derived CDR1 and CDR2 are SGHTA and FQGNSA. J lost 4 bases, V lost 6 bases, and 6 bases had no gene match. The chain's CDR3 is CASRLDRAGNTIYF. The DNA for the CDR3 is TGTGCCAGCAGACTAGACAGGGCAGGAAACACCATATATTTT.

This clonotype was counted a few times. The V call is TRBV29-1, the J call TRBJ1-3; 9 positions match TRBD1. CDR3 length equals 15 residues. V shed 0 bases, J shed 2 bases, and the junction held 2 bases outside the gene matches. Germline V gene sequence: CDR1 SQVTM, CDR2 ANQGSEA. The DNA of the CDR3 is TGCAGCGTTGAAGAGGGGACAGGGACTGGAAACACCATATATTTT. This encodes CSVEEGTGTGNTIYF.

The rearrangement joins TRBV5-1 to TRBJ1-2; a weak D match, TRBD1 (6 bases). The V gene lost 2 bases and the J gene lost 4 bases, with 12 bases spanning the gap. The CDR3 contains 14 residues. Germline V CDR1 and CDR2: SGHRS, YFSETQ. The CDR3 DNA reads as TGCGCCAGCAGCTTCGCTCGGGACACCTATGGCTACACCTTC. Its translation is CASSFARDTYGYTF.

CDR3 DNA sequence: TGTGCCAGCAGTTTAGCCATGTCGGGTACCGGGGAGCTGTTTTTT. Its protein is CASSLAMSGTGELFF. V is TRBV12-3 or TRBV12-4 and J is TRBJ2-2; D is ambiguous. The CDR3 extends over 15 amino acids. The V gene lost 0 bases and the J gene lost 5 bases, with 10 bases spanning the gap.

At least ten counts were recorded for this clonotype. V gene TRBV7-8 combines with J gene TRBJ1-2; the D is unclear. V was pared by 1 base and J by 5 bases, with 14 bases between. This CDR3 has 15 amino acids. Germline lookup yields CDR1 SGHVS and CDR2 FQNEAQ. The chain's CDR3 is CASSLVVSGSYGYTF. CDR3 nucleotide sequence: TGTGCCAGCAGCTTAGTTGTCTCCGGGTCATATGGCTACACCTTC. Variable domain in full (rest from reference TRBV7-8 and TRBJ1-2): GAGVSQSPRYKVAKRGQDVALRCDPISGHVSLFWYQQALGQGPEFLTYFQNEAQLDKSGLPSDRFFAERPEGSVSTLKIQRTQQEDSAVYLCASSLVVSGSYGYTFGSGTRLTVV.

This clonotype was seen once. This chain connects TRBV5-1 to TRBJ2-7; weak D call: TRBD1 (6 bases). Trimming cost V 0 bases and J 0 bases, with 7 bases left between them. The CDR3 is 14 residues long. Germline CDR1 and CDR2: SGHRS and YFSETQ. For the CDR3, the DNA is TGCGCCAGCAGCTTGGGGGGGCCCTCCTACGAGCAGTACTTC. It translates to CASSLGGPSYEQYF. Variable domain in full (rest from reference TRBV5-1 and TRBJ2-7): KAGVTQTPRYLIKTRGQQVTLSCSPISGHRSVSWYQQTPGQGLQFLFEYFSETQRNKGNFPGRFSGRQFSNSRSEMNVSTLELGDSALYLCASSLGGPSYEQYFGPGTRLTVT.

The chain joins TRBV6-2 or TRBV6-3 to TRBJ2-5, with TRBD1 as a possible D gene (6 bases). V was trimmed by 1 base and J by 1 base, leaving 13 bases between them. Germline CDR1 is MNHEY and CDR2 is SVGEGT. The CDR3 length is 16 residues. The CDR3: CASSYWAGQSQETQYF. The CDR3 DNA reads TGTGCCAGCAGTTACTGGGCCGGACAGAGCCAAGAGACCCAGTACTTC.

This rearrangement joins TRBV4-3 to TRBJ2-1, with unresolved D. Germline V gives CDR1 LGHNA, CDR2 YSLEER. The ends were cut back, 3 bases at V and 4 bases at J, with 16 bases in the middle. This CDR3 is built from 16 residues. The CDR3: CASSQGQLAPYNEQFF. The DNA of the CDR3 is TGCGCCAGCAGCCAGGGTCAGTTGGCCCCATACAATGAGCAGTTCTTC.

This clonotype was seen a handful of times. The chain carries TRBV18 and TRBJ1-1; 7 bases match TRBD1. There are 15 residues in the CDR3. V shed 3 bases and J 4 bases; nucleotides not matched to a gene: 8. Germline V gene sequence: CDR1 KGHSH, CDR2 LQKENI. CDR3 in amino acids: CASSPTGTVTTEAFF. CDR3 nucleotide sequence: TGTGCCAGCTCACCGACCGGGACAGTGACCACTGAAGCTTTCTTT.

The chain joins TRBV5-1 to TRBJ2-3; D is ambiguous. Trimming pared 4 bases from V and 2 bases from J, leaving 23 bases between. Germline V gene sequence: CDR1 SGHRS, CDR2 YFSETQ. The CDR3 totals 18 residues. DNA of the CDR3: TGCGCCAGCAGCCACCGACCGAGAATAGCCCCGGTCACAGATACGCAGTATTTT. Translation: CASSHRPRIAPVTDTQYF.